Presented here are 30 T cell receptor beta chains from one specimen sequenced in a study of T-cell reconstitution after alpha-beta-depleted transplantation in children. The TCRbeta library was prepared with unique molecular identifiers. Via MiXCR, TCRdb re-called the PCR reads, giving one row per CDR3 protein. The sample yields around 960,000 distinct CDR3 sequences, around 30% seen once. The sequenced sample was PBMCs, mostly from graft donor cells, obtained 360 days after TCRalphabeta/CD19-depleted stem cell transplant. These receptors were obtained from a boy younger than two who had a stem cell transplant for SCID, so the T cells may come from the graft donor.

J is TRBJ1-5 and V is TRBV19, with D maybe TRBD1 (6 bases). Germline V CDR1 and CDR2: LNHDA, SQIVND (reference sequence). Trimming shortened V by 2 bases and J by 6 bases, and 17 bases separated the two germline ends. The CDR3 loop spans 16 amino acids. This CDR3 is CASSIKQGGRGQPQHF. The CDR3, as DNA: TGTGCCAGTAGTATAAAACAGGGTGGTCGGGGTCAGCCCCAGCATTTT.

The rearrangement links TRBV29-1 to TRBJ2-7; TRBD2 might be the D (6 bases). Trimming took 4 bases from V and 0 from J, leaving 28 bases between them. Germline CDR1 is SQVTM and CDR2 is ANQGSEA. This CDR3 has 19 residues. Here the CDR3 reads CSVGGFRPQEGGSSYEQYF. The CDR3 coding sequence is TGCAGCGTTGGGGGGTTCCGGCCACAAGAAGGAGGGAGCTCCTACGAGCAGTACTTC.

This clonotype was counted only a few times. The chain uses TRBV12-3 or TRBV12-4 and TRBJ2-7, with 7 bases fitting TRBD1. The CDR3 consists of 13 residues. The J segment lost 5 bases and the V segment lost 6 bases, leaving 7 bases of the junction unmatched. The CDR3 is CASRAQGHHEQYF. The CDR3 region has the DNA TGTGCCAGCAGAGCACAGGGGCACCACGAGCAGTACTTC.

This clonotype was seen a handful of times. This chain joins TRBV12-3 or TRBV12-4 and TRBJ1-1, with D uncertain. The V end lost 4 bases, the J end lost 4 bases, and 10 bases lay between the germline ends. The CDR3 has 13 residues. This CDR3 is CASSSALGTEAFF. Written as DNA, the CDR3 is TGTGCCAGCAGTTCGGCCTTGGGCACTGAAGCTTTCTTT.

The table lists this clonotype with a few counts. The rearrangement links TRBV5-1 to TRBJ1-5, with D tentatively TRBD1 (5 bases). V lost 4 bases and J lost 6, with 17 bases in between. Germline V gene data show CDR1 as SGHRS and CDR2 as YFSETQ. The CDR3 contains 15 residues. CDR3 in amino acids: CASSPTPGKGQPQHF. The CDR3 bases are TGCGCCAGCAGCCCTACCCCAGGGAAAGGTCAGCCCCAGCATTTT.

This chain connects TRBV12-3 or TRBV12-4 to TRBJ2-7; 9 bases align to TRBD1. V was clipped by 6 bases and J by 5 bases; unmatched bases: 11. The CDR3 consists of 15 residues. The CDR3 here is CASSLGDRVPHEQYF. The CDR3 DNA sequence: TGTGCCAGCAGCCTGGGGGACAGGGTCCCCCACGAGCAGTACTTC.

This clonotype occurred a few times. The chain uses TRBV24-1 and TRBJ1-5; unclear D gene. Trimming took off 4 bases at V and 3 bases at J, with 12 bases between the two ends. The CDR3 is 15 residues long. Per germline, CDR1 KGHDR and CDR2 SFDVKD. CDR3 sequence reads: CATSDLEGNNQPQHF. CDR3 DNA: TGTGCCACCAGTGACCTGGAGGGTAACAATCAGCCCCAGCATTTT.

V and J are TRBV29-1 and TRBJ2-1, with 9 bases matching TRBD2. Germline CDR1 and CDR2: SQVTM and ANQGSEA. V shed 4 bases and J 13 bases; nucleotides not matched to a gene: 11. This CDR3 is built from 13 residues. The CDR3 spells CSVGGAGGELQFF. Here the CDR3 DNA reads TGCAGCGTTGGTGGCGCGGGGGGGGAGTTACAGTTCTTC.

This chain uses TRBV5-1 with TRBJ1-4; 9 bases are shared with TRBD1. V lost 3 bases to trimming and J lost 5 bases; unmatched junction nucleotides: 2. Germline loops: CDR1 SGHRS, CDR2 YFSETQ. The CDR3 has 14 residues. CDR3 sequence reads: CASSSTGGNEKLFF. The CDR3 nucleotides are TGCGCCAGCAGCTCGACAGGGGGAAATGAAAAACTGTTTTTT.

The rearrangement joins TRBV12-3 or TRBV12-4 to TRBJ2-7; 8 positions agree with TRBD2. Trimming cost V 0 bases and J 0 bases; bases outside gene matches: 4. CDR3 length: 16 amino acids. The CDR3 nucleotides are TGTGCCAGCAGTTTAGCCCTTGGGACTAGCTCCTACGAGCAGTACTTC. Protein sequence: CASSLALGTSSYEQYF.

DNA for the CDR3: TGTGCCAGCAGTTACCGGGAGGGGCAAAACACAGATACGCAGTATTTT. This sequence encodes CASSYREGQNTDTQYF. The chain uses TRBV6-5 and TRBJ2-3, with 8 bases aligning to TRBD2. V gave up 2 bases and J gave up 2 bases; unmatched junction bases: 6. This CDR3 region has 16 residues. CDR1 is MNHEY, CDR2 SVGAGI, per germline.

The chain links TRBV2 to TRBJ2-2; D is undetermined. The CDR3 has 13 amino acids. CDR1 and CDR2 from the germline V gene are SNHLY and FYNNEI. V was trimmed by 10 bases and J by 7 bases, leaving 16 bases between them. This chain's CDR3 is CATLDRRGGELFF. The DNA for the CDR3 is TGTGCCACCCTAGACCGAAGAGGCGGGGAGCTGTTTTTT.

This chain links TRBV11-1 with TRBJ1-1; D remains unclear. The CDR3 has 15 residues. Trimming left V 5 bases short and J 0 bases short, with 13 bases between. Germline-derived CDR1 and CDR2 are SGHAT and FQDESV (reference sequence). CDR3 in DNA: TGTGCCAGCAGCCCCCGCCTGGGCCTGAACACTGAAGCTTTCTTT. Translation gives CASSPRLGLNTEAFF.

This clonotype has more than one count but fewer than ten. The chain has TRBV19 and TRBJ2-7; the D gene is possibly TRBD1 (6 bases). The CDR3 length is 12 residues. CDR1 is LNHDA, CDR2 SQIVND, per germline (reference sequence). Trimming removed 10 bases from V and 0 bases from J, with 10 bases in between. CDR3 coding DNA: TGTGCCACCAGGGGCAGCTCCTACGAGCAGTACTTC. Translating gives CATRGSSYEQYF. The entire variable domain, with the rest obtained from reference TRBV19 and TRBJ2-7, is as follows: DGGITQSPKYLFRKEGQNVTLSCEQNLNHDAMYWYRQDPGQGLRLIYYSQIVNDFQKGDIAEGYSVSREKKESFPLTVTSAQKNPTAFYLCATRGSSYEQYFGPGTRLTVT.

This clonotype was counted only a few times. This chain connects TRBV5-1 to TRBJ2-3, with 7 positions matching TRBD1. The trim removed 4 bases at V and 7 bases at J, leaving 15 bases unmatched. The CDR3 runs to 16 residues. Germline loops: CDR1 SGHRS, CDR2 YFSETQ. Here the CDR3 reads CASSPWDSYTLNTQYF. CDR3 sequence (DNA): TGCGCCAGCAGCCCGTGGGACAGCTACACATTAAATACGCAGTATTTT.

This clonotype was seen a few times. V usage is TRBV7-2 and J usage is TRBJ2-7; D is perhaps TRBD2 (6 bases). Germline V gene data show CDR1 as SGHTA and CDR2 as FQGNSA. The V and J ends lost 4 bases and 2 bases respectively, with 12 bases between them. The CDR3 totals 14 residues. The CDR3 DNA reads as TGTGCCAGCAGCTGGGGGGTACTGGCCTACGAGCAGTACTTC. As protein: CASSWGVLAYEQYF.

CDR3 protein: CASREGQGNQPQHF. In DNA, the CDR3 is TGTGCCAGCAGGGAGGGGCAGGGTAATCAGCCCCAGCATTTT. V and J are TRBV2 and TRBJ1-5, with D possibly matching TRBD1 (5 bases). Germline V lookup: CDR1 SNHLY, CDR2 FYNNEI. There are 14 residues in the CDR3. V was pared by 6 bases and J by 4 bases, with 13 bases between.

The sample holds one count of this clonotype. The chain joins TRBV9 to TRBJ2-1, with D tentatively TRBD1 (6 bases). V was pared by 5 bases and J by 5 bases, with 23 bases between. Germline V gives CDR1 SGDLS, CDR2 YYNGEE. The CDR3 length is 17 residues. CDR3 sequence reads: CASSSGVGATGNNEQFF. The CDR3 DNA reads as TGTGCCAGCAGTTCCGGGGTGGGGGCGACAGGCAACAATGAGCAGTTCTTC.

This rearrangement joins TRBV6-2 or TRBV6-3 to TRBJ1-1; D is uncertain. The CDR3 is 14 amino acids. Germline-derived CDR1 and CDR2 are MNHEY and SVGEGT. V lost 0 bases and J lost 4, with 9 bases in between. The CDR3 reads CASSYSRTLTEAFF. The DNA of the CDR3 is TGTGCCAGCAGTTACTCAAGGACCCTCACTGAAGCTTTCTTT.

This clonotype came up a few times. The chain couples TRBV7-9 to TRBJ1-3; 7 nucleotides match TRBD1. The CDR3 extends over 13 amino acids. The V segment lost 5 bases and the J segment 2 bases; nucleotides outside the gene matches: 0. The V gene's germline CDR1 is SEHNR and CDR2 FQNEAQ (reference sequence). The CDR3 sequence is CASSGQAGNTIYF. CDR3 nucleotides: TGTGCCAGCAGCGGACAGGCTGGAAACACCATATATTTT.

This chain connects TRBV6-5 to TRBJ2-1; 9 bases fit TRBD2. V lost 1 base, J lost 0 bases, and 4 bases stayed unmatched. CDR1 and CDR2 from the germline V gene are MNHEY and SVGAGI. The CDR3 has 17 residues. The CDR3 DNA follows: TGTGCCAGCAGTTACTACGGCGGGGGGGCCTCCTACAATGAGCAGTTCTTC. Its translation is CASSYYGGGASYNEQFF.

This chain links TRBV18 with TRBJ2-7; 7 bases fit TRBD2. CDR3 length equals 17 residues. V shed 5 bases and J 1 base; nucleotides not matched to a gene: 14. Germline lookup yields CDR1 KGHSH and CDR2 LQKENI. CDR3 nucleotides: TGTGCCAGCTCAAATTTACAGATGCTAGCGGCTTCCTACGAGCAGTACTTC. As protein: CASSNLQMLAASYEQYF.

The chain combines TRBV2 with TRBJ2-1; no clear D. The CDR3 consists of 13 residues. V lost 7 bases, J lost 5 bases, and 12 bases lay in between. Germline CDR1 reads SNHLY; CDR2 reads FYNNEI. This chain's CDR3 is CASTSFGDNEQFF. The CDR3 coding sequence is TGTGCCAGCACCTCTTTTGGGGACAATGAGCAGTTCTTC.

The chain links TRBV5-1 to TRBJ2-1; D call uncertain. Between the trimmed V and J ends, which lost 4 bases and 9 bases, there was a span of 17 bases. From germline, CDR1 is SGHRS and CDR2 YFSETQ. This CDR3 contains 14 residues. DNA for the CDR3: TGCGCCAGCAGCCCTCCAACCCTATCTGGTGAGCAGTTCTTC. Residues: CASSPPTLSGEQFF.

This clonotype was observed a handful of times. The chain employs TRBV6-2 or TRBV6-3 and TRBJ2-1; 12 bases fit TRBD2. The CDR3 has 18 residues. V shed 0 bases and J 7 bases; nucleotides not matched to a gene: 10. Germline V gene sequence: CDR1 MNHEY, CDR2 SVGEGT. CDR3 region: CASSYSTSGGHGWNEQFF. The CDR3 region has the DNA TGTGCCAGCAGTTACTCGACTAGCGGGGGACACGGTTGGAATGAGCAGTTCTTC.

The V and J genes are TRBV30 and TRBJ2-1; D might be TRBD1 (6 bases). Trimming left V 5 bases short and J 3 bases short, with 11 bases between. The CDR3 extends over 13 amino acids. Germline CDR1 reads GTSNPN; CDR2 reads SVGIG (reference sequence). The CDR3 coding sequence is TGTGCCTGGCAGGGGAAAAACTACAATGAGCAGTTCTTC. Translation gives CAWQGKNYNEQFF. The whole variable domain, remainder taken from reference TRBV30 and TRBJ2-1, is SQTIHQWPATLVQPVGSPLSLECTVEGTSNPNLYWYRQAAGRGLQLLFYSVGIGQISSEVPQNLSASRPQDRQFILSSKKLLLSDSGFYLCAWQGKNYNEQFFGPGTRLTVL.

This clonotype was counted a few times. This rearrangement joins TRBV20-1 to TRBJ1-1; possibly TRBD1 for D (5 bases). In germline, CDR1 is DFQATT, CDR2 SNEGSKA (reference sequence). This CDR3 has 11 amino acids. Between the trimmed V and J ends, which lost 1 base and 8 bases, there was a span of 8 bases. This CDR3 reads CSARAGAEAFF. Here the CDR3 DNA reads TGCAGTGCTAGAGCCGGGGCAGAAGCTTTCTTT.

This chain joins TRBV7-7 and TRBJ1-6; TRBD1 matches at 8 bases. This CDR3 is built from 18 residues. The V gene's germline CDR1 is SSHAT and CDR2 FNYEAQ (reference sequence). With 1 base clipped from V and 10 bases from J, the junction kept 15 bases outside the gene matches. CDR3 nucleotides: TGTGCCAGCAGCTTAGATAGGATTAAGCGGACAGGGACGTCACCCCTCCACTTT. Residues: CASSLDRIKRTGTSPLHF.

This clonotype was counted only a few times. The rearrangement links TRBV12-3 or TRBV12-4 to TRBJ2-5; 7 bases align to TRBD2. This CDR3 comprises 14 residues. J gave up 3 bases and V 6 bases, and 7 bases lay outside the gene matches. CDR3 in DNA: TGTGCCAGCAGCCCCTGGGGGGGAGAAGAGACCCAGTACTTC. Its protein product is CASSPWGGEETQYF.

This clonotype was seen a handful of times. V and J are TRBV4-2 and TRBJ2-1, with D possibly being TRBD1 or TRBD2 (7 bases each). The V end was cut by 0 bases, the J end by 7 bases, with 16 bases between. CDR1 is LGHNA, CDR2 YNFKEQ, per germline. The CDR3 loop spans 16 amino acids. CDR3 residues: CASSQDARGGGNEQFF. The CDR3 DNA reads as TGTGCCAGCAGCCAAGATGCCAGGGGGGGAGGGAATGAGCAGTTCTTC.